Below, 14 T cell receptor beta chains from the same sample are listed, as sequenced in a study of blood T cell repertoires in COVID-19. Assay used: immunoSEQ multiplex PCR; TCRdb lists only in-frame clones, some missing. The sample lists roughly 250,000 clones; around 85% were seen once. What was sequenced was peripheral blood. The source is a woman in her 30s with COVID-19, enrolled during active disease.

The chain combines TRBV4-1 with TRBJ1-2, with 9 bases fitting TRBD1. This CDR3 region has 15 residues. CDR1 is MGHRA and CDR2 is YSYEKL in the germline V gene. Trimming cost V 3 bases and J 6 bases; bases outside gene matches: 8. In DNA, the CDR3 is TGCGCCAGCAGCCACCCTGGGACAGGGATGGATGGCTACACCTTC. Translation gives CASSHPGTGMDGYTF.

CDR3 in amino acids: CASRARGPASYNSPLHF. CDR3 sequence (DNA): TGTGCCAGCAGAGCCAGGGGGCCTGCTAGCTATAATTCACCCCTCCACTTT. The chain couples TRBV6-9 to TRBJ1-6, with 8 bases that match TRBD1. The CDR3 is 17 residues long. Trimming cost V 6 bases and J 3 bases; bases outside gene matches: 10. Germline lookup yields CDR1 MNHGY and CDR2 SVAAGI.

This sequence joins TRBV21-1 and TRBJ1-5; the table's D call of TRBD1 was not tested on the DNA. TRBV21-1 is a pseudogene locus. This CDR3 comprises 14 residues. CDR3 sequence reads: CASSNPDKYQPQHF. As DNA, the CDR3 is TGTGCCAGCAGCAACCCAGACAAGTATCAGCCCCAGCATTTT.

The gene calls are TRBV5-4 and TRBJ2-7; TRBD1 is a possible D gene (7 bases). The germline V and J ends were trimmed by 4 bases and 0 bases, with 14 bases remaining between them. This CDR3 has 15 amino acids. CDR1 and CDR2 (germline): SGHNT, YYREEE (reference sequence). The CDR3 here is CASSAGQLSSYEQYF. CDR3 in DNA: TGTGCCAGCAGCGCGGGACAGCTGAGCTCCTACGAGCAGTACTTC.

This chain joins TRBV5-1 and TRBJ2-2; 8 positions agree with TRBD1. V trimming: 6 bases; J trimming: 6 bases; junction bases outside the gene matches: 7. The V gene's germline CDR1 is SGHRS and CDR2 YFSETQ. This CDR3 region has 14 residues. CDR3 coding DNA: TGCGCCAGCAAGGACAGGGATAGGTCCGGGGAGCTGTTTTTT. Protein product: CASKDRDRSGELFF.

The J gene is TRBJ2-1, the V gene TRBV4-2; D not resolved. CDR1 is LGHNA, CDR2 YNFKEQ, per germline. The CDR3 length is 13 residues. V gave up 0 bases and J gave up 6 bases, with 6 bases separating them. CDR3 nucleotides: TGTGCCAGCAGCCAAGAGCCGCGCAATGAGCAGTTCTTC. Its protein is CASSQEPRNEQFF.

CDR3 residues: CASSLVGQGPSTDTQYF. For the CDR3, the DNA is TGTGCCAGCAGCTTGGTGGGACAGGGTCCTAGCACAGATACGCAGTATTTT. The rearrangement links TRBV5-6 to TRBJ2-3, with 9 positions matching TRBD1. V lost 0 bases to trimming and J lost 0 bases; unmatched junction nucleotides: 5. CDR1 is SGHDT and CDR2 is YYEEEE in the germline V gene. This CDR3 has 17 residues.

The V and J genes are TRBV19 and TRBJ1-2, with D unresolved. V was trimmed by 2 bases and J by 3 bases, leaving 7 bases between them. This CDR3 contains 13 residues. CDR1 LNHDA and CDR2 SQIVND come from the germline V gene (reference sequence). CDR3 region: CASSIRVDYGYTF. The CDR3 nucleotides are TGTGCCAGTAGTATACGGGTTGACTATGGCTACACCTTC.

The V gene is TRBV9, the J gene TRBJ2-7; D remains ambiguous. V lost 0 bases and J lost 3, with 10 bases in between. Germline values: CDR1 SGDLS, CDR2 YYNGEE. The CDR3 length is 14 residues. CDR3: CASSVAPTDYEQYF. The CDR3 nucleotides are TGTGCCAGCAGCGTAGCGCCTACCGACTACGAGCAGTACTTC.

The V call is TRBV7-9, the J call TRBJ1-3; D is ambiguous. The ends were cut back, 5 bases at V and 2 bases at J, with 10 bases in the middle. The CDR3 spans 14 residues. Germline CDR1 SEHNR, CDR2 FQNEAQ (reference sequence). CDR3 sequence (DNA): TGTGCCAGCAGCCTCCTAACGGCTGGAAACACCATATATTTT. It yields the protein CASSLLTAGNTIYF.

The rearrangement joins TRBV5-8 to TRBJ1-6; 9 bases align to TRBD1. Germline CDR1 and CDR2: SGHTS and YDEGEE. The CDR3 sequence is 15 residues long. After removal of 6 bases from V and 7 bases from J, the junction contained 8 bases not matched to a gene. Here the CDR3 reads CASNLPGTGNSPLHF. Written as DNA, the CDR3 is TGTGCCAGCAACCTACCCGGGACAGGGAATTCACCCCTCCACTTT.

The chain employs TRBV6-5 and TRBJ2-7, with D perhaps TRBD2 (6 bases). This CDR3 contains 13 residues. V dropped 1 base and J dropped 6 bases, with 10 bases sitting between them. The germline gives CDR1 MNHEY, CDR2 SVGAGI. DNA for the CDR3: TGTGCCAGCAGTTACTGGGACTCGGGCGAGCAGTACTTC. It specifies CASSYWDSGEQYF.

The chain employs TRBV19 and TRBJ1-5; 7 bases are shared with TRBD1. The germline V gene encodes CDR1 LNHDA and CDR2 SQIVND (reference sequence). This CDR3 has 14 amino acids. V lost 6 bases to trimming and J lost 3 bases; unmatched junction nucleotides: 5. CDR3 amino acids: CASRHRGPNQPQHF. In DNA form, the CDR3 reads TGTGCCAGTAGGCACAGGGGCCCCAATCAGCCCCAGCATTTT.

The chain employs TRBV19 and TRBJ1-5; TRBD1 matches at 8 bases. Per germline, CDR1 LNHDA and CDR2 SQIVND (reference sequence). The CDR3 has 14 residues. Trimming cost V 4 bases and J 6 bases; bases outside gene matches: 5. For the CDR3, the DNA is TGTGCCAGTAGTAGACAGGGGTTAAGTCAGCCCCAGCATTTT. Its protein product is CASSRQGLSQPQHF. Drawing the rest from reference TRBV19 and TRBJ1-5, the complete variable domain is DGGITQSPKYLFRKEGQNVTLSCEQNLNHDAMYWYRQDPGQGLRLIYYSQIVNDFQKGDIAEGYSVSREKKESFPLTVTSAQKNPTAFYLCASSRQGLSQPQHFGDGTRLSIL.